These 16 T cell receptor beta chains came from one sample sequenced in a study of blood T cell repertoires in COVID-19. Sequencing used immunoSEQ multiplex PCR; TCRdb keeps in-frame clones, though not all of them. The repertoire has roughly 430,000 clones, 88% of them found once; the top ten carry roughly 2%. Sequencing used PBMCs or T cells enriched from blood (not recorded which). These TCRs come from a woman between 40 and 50 years old with acute COVID-19.

This clone was counted a single time. The chain is built from TRBV5-4 and TRBJ1-2; 9 positions agree with TRBD1. The CDR3 sequence is 15 residues long. Germline CDR1 reads SGHNT; CDR2 reads YYREEE (reference sequence). V lost 2 bases, J lost 4 bases, and 6 bases stayed unmatched. CDR3: CASSLGTGIPYGYTF. The CDR3 DNA is TGTGCCAGCAGCTTAGGGACAGGGATCCCCTATGGCTACACCTTC.

The rearrangement joins TRBV2 to TRBJ1-1, with D perhaps matching TRBD1 (6 bases). The CDR3 runs 14 residues. The ends were cut back, 2 bases at V and 4 bases at J, with 11 bases in the middle. The germline gives CDR1 SNHLY, CDR2 FYNNEI. CDR3 region: CASSENRAGTEAFF. CDR3 in DNA: TGTGCCAGCAGTGAAAACAGGGCTGGCACTGAAGCTTTCTTT.

The V call is TRBV5-1, the J call TRBJ1-4, with D tentatively TRBD1 (5 bases). V lost 7 bases and J lost 0, with 13 bases in between. The CDR3 is 15 residues long. Germline CDR1 SGHRS, CDR2 YFSETQ. The CDR3 loop is CASGATGATNEKLFF. Written as DNA, the CDR3 is TGCGCCAGCGGCGCTACAGGCGCAACTAATGAAAAACTGTTTTTT.

The CDR3 loop reads CASRGLAGGRETQYF. The CDR3 DNA sequence: TGTGCCAGCAGGGGACTAGCGGGGGGACGGGAGACCCAGTACTTC. The chain joins TRBV6-6 to TRBJ2-5; 15 nucleotides line up with TRBD2. CDR3 size: 15 residues. In germline, CDR1 is MNHNY, CDR2 SVGAGI (reference sequence). The V segment lost 6 bases and the J segment 5 bases; nucleotides outside the gene matches: 4.

This clone was recorded a few times. The chain links TRBV10-1 to TRBJ1-6; D perhaps matches TRBD1 (5 bases). From germline, CDR1 is WNHNN and CDR2 SYGVQD (reference sequence). CDR3 length: 13 residues. V was clipped by 2 bases and J by 7 bases, with 6 bases between them. As DNA, the CDR3 is TGCGCCAGCAGTGAGGGGGCGAATTCACCCCTCCACTTT. Protein sequence: CASSEGANSPLHF.

The chain has TRBV6-5 and TRBJ1-1; TRBD1 might be the D (5 bases). CDR3 length: 15 residues. V lost 7 bases and J lost 3, with 18 bases in between. Germline CDR1 reads MNHEY; CDR2 reads SVGAGI. The CDR3 bases are TGTGCCAGCACCTCAAGGTGGAGGGGTGACACTGAAGCTTTCTTT. Encoded protein: CASTSRWRGDTEAFF.

CDR3 nucleotides: TGCGCCAGCAGCCCAGGCCCCCAGGGGAACACCGGGGAGCTGTTTTTT. Residues: CASSPGPQGNTGELFF. V gene TRBV4-1 combines with J gene TRBJ2-2; tentatively, D is TRBD1 (5 bases). The CDR3 length is 16 residues. V was trimmed by 4 bases and J by 1 base, leaving 13 bases between them. Per germline, CDR1 MGHRA and CDR2 YSYEKL.

The V call is TRBV3-1 (or the pseudogene TRBV3-2), the J call TRBJ1-3; possibly TRBD1 for D (5 bases). The germline gives CDR1 LGHDT, CDR2 YNNKEL (reference sequence). This CDR3 is built from 17 residues. The ends were cut back, 1 base at V and 2 bases at J, with 15 bases in the middle. CDR3 loop: CASSQGRQFLAGNTIYF. In nucleotides, the CDR3 is TGTGCCAGCAGCCAAGGAAGACAGTTCTTGGCTGGAAACACCATATATTTT.

This chain links TRBV6-1 with TRBJ1-4; D uncertain. Germline V gene lookup returns CDR1 MNHNS and CDR2 SASEGT. Trimming stripped 2 bases from V and 6 bases from J, with 13 bases between. This CDR3 spans 15 amino acids. The CDR3 nucleotides are TGTGCCAGCAGTGAAAATCCCGGAGGCTATGAAAAACTGTTTTTT. Translating gives CASSENPGGYEKLFF.

The chain recombines TRBV30 with TRBJ2-3; 7 bases align to TRBD1. CDR1 and CDR2 (germline): GTSNPN, SVGIG (reference sequence). CDR3 size: 14 residues. The V and J ends lost 5 bases and 0 bases, in that order; junction bases with no gene match: 5. The CDR3 DNA reads as TGTGCCTGGGACAGGGCATCTAGCACAGATACGCAGTATTTT. Its translation: CAWDRASSTDTQYF.

The V gene is TRBV3-1 (or the pseudogene TRBV3-2), the J gene TRBJ1-1; no clear D gene. Trimming pared 1 base from V and 2 bases from J, leaving 8 bases between. This CDR3 comprises 14 residues. Germline V gene lookup returns CDR1 LGHDT and CDR2 YNNKEL (reference sequence). DNA for the CDR3: TGTGCCAGCAGCCAAGTGCCGGGAAACACTGAAGCTTTCTTT. This sequence encodes CASSQVPGNTEAFF.

The V and J genes are TRBV10-3 and TRBJ2-3; a possible D gene is TRBD1 (6 bases). CDR1 and CDR2 (germline): ENHRY, SYGVKD. V gave up 8 bases and J gave up 0 bases, with 6 bases separating them. The CDR3 spans 12 residues. In nucleotides, the CDR3 is TGTGCCATCGGGACAAGCACAGATACGCAGTATTTT. Its protein is CAIGTSTDTQYF.

This rearrangement joins TRBV14 to TRBJ2-1, with 10 bases identical to TRBD1. V was clipped by 4 bases and J by 10 bases; unmatched bases: 19. CDR1 is SGHDN and CDR2 is FVKESK in the germline V gene. This CDR3 contains 18 residues. The CDR3, as DNA: TGTGCCAGCAGCCGTAGACAGGGGGCGTCCCCTCTGGCGGACGAGCAGTTCTTC. As protein: CASSRRQGASPLADEQFF.

DNA of the CDR3: TGTGCCAGCAGTGAATTACGCGCAGGGGGTAATGAAAAACTGTTTTTT. The encoded protein is CASSELRAGGNEKLFF. This chain uses TRBV2 with TRBJ1-4; TRBD1 agrees at 7 bases. Germline loops: CDR1 SNHLY, CDR2 FYNNEI. J lost 4 bases, V lost 2 bases, and 7 bases had no gene match. There are 16 residues in the CDR3. Complete variable domain (other parts from reference TRBV2 and TRBJ1-4): EPEVTQTPSHQVTQMGQEVILRCVPISNHLYFYWYRQILGQKVEFLVSFYNNEISEKSEIFDDQFSVERPDGSNFTLKIRSTKLEDSAMYFCASSELRAGGNEKLFFGSGTQLSVL.

The chain's CDR3 is CASRTLSSYEQYF. The DNA for the CDR3 is TGTGCCAGCAGGACACTGAGCTCCTACGAGCAGTACTTC. V and J are TRBV27 and TRBJ2-7; D gene uncertain. The germline V and J ends were trimmed by 6 bases and 0 bases, with 9 bases remaining between them. Germline V gives CDR1 MNHEY, CDR2 SMNVEV (reference sequence). The CDR3 totals 13 residues.

The chain is built from TRBV9 and TRBJ2-2; D ambiguous. The germline V gene encodes CDR1 SGDLS and CDR2 YYNGEE. Trimming took off 0 bases at V and 4 bases at J, with 10 bases between the two ends. The CDR3 totals 15 residues. This CDR3 is CASSVDGLTTGELFF. Here the CDR3 DNA reads TGTGCCAGCAGCGTAGATGGGCTAACCACCGGGGAGCTGTTTTTT.